These 22 T cell receptor beta chains share one sample of origin, sequenced in a study of metastatic and nonmetastatic thyroid tumors. TCRdb ran MiXCR on the PCR reads. This sample has 30,000 to 35,000 clones, with around 17% found just once. The entire patient cohort was treatment-naive prior to thyroid surgery. The sample taken for sequencing was blood. The source is a female donor with papillary thyroid cancer or a benign thyroid nodule (not recorded which). Some clones in this sample may be carry-over from other donors' samples.

Details on this clone: Germline is not matched at one junction end, which may reflect a read error. The rearrangement uses TRBV2 and TRBJ2-3; D tentatively fits TRBD1 or TRBD2 (5 bases each). Germline CDR1 and CDR2: SNHLY and FYNNEI. The CDR3 is 15 amino acids. CDR3 protein: CASRPGPERTDTQYF. CDR3 nucleotide sequence: TGTGCCAGCAGGCCGGGACCAGAACGCACAGATACACAGTATTTT.

This clone has ten or more counts. V gene TRBV2 combines with J gene TRBJ2-7, with a possible D match to TRBD2 (5 bases). Between the trimmed V and J ends, which lost 8 bases and 6 bases, there was a span of 20 bases. CDR1 is SNHLY and CDR2 is FYNNEI in the germline V gene. The length of the CDR3 is 14 residues. CDR3 protein: CASRQTSAPGEQYF. The CDR3 coding sequence is TGTGCCAGCCGCCAAACTAGTGCCCCCGGCGAGCAGTACTTC.

This clone was found many times. This chain links TRBV6-1 with TRBJ2-3; tentative D call: TRBD2 (6 bases). Trimming pared 5 bases from V and 1 base from J, leaving 13 bases between. From germline, CDR1 is MNHNS and CDR2 SASEGT. This CDR3 comprises 15 residues. This CDR3 reads CASSPQWEGTDTQYF. The CDR3 DNA is TGTGCCAGCAGTCCTCAGTGGGAGGGCACAGATACGCAGTATTTT.

This clone was picked up many times. This chain joins TRBV5-1 and TRBJ1-1; possible D gene TRBD1, 5 bases. Germline CDR1 is SGHRS and CDR2 is YFSETQ. Trimming took off 8 bases at V and 2 bases at J, with 13 bases between the two ends. The CDR3 sequence is 13 residues long. CDR3 protein: CASLGGVNTEAFF. CDR3 coding DNA: TGCGCCAGTCTTGGGGGGGTTAACACTGAAGCTTTCTTT.

This clone was recorded at least ten times. V and J are TRBV30 and TRBJ2-7, with a weak D call TRBD2 (5 bases). Germline-derived CDR1 and CDR2 are GTSNPN and SVGIG (reference sequence). V lost 3 bases and J lost 4, with 7 bases in between. This CDR3 is 11 amino acids long. The CDR3 reads CAWSGDYEQYF. CDR3 bases: TGTGCCTGGAGCGGGGATTACGAGCAGTACTTC. The full variable domain, its missing parts supplied by reference TRBV30 and TRBJ2-7, is SQTIHQWPATLVQPVGSPLSLECTVEGTSNPNLYWYRQAAGRGLQLLFYSVGIGQISSEVPQNLSASRPQDRQFILSSKKLLLSDSGFYLCAWSGDYEQYFGPGTRLTVT.

This clone was detected ten times or more. The J gene is TRBJ2-3, the V gene TRBV11-2; D is unclear. Germline CDR1 reads SGHAT; CDR2 reads FQNNGV. The CDR3 consists of 14 residues. The V end lost 4 bases, the J end lost 2 bases, and 10 bases lay between the germline ends. The CDR3 DNA reads TGTGCCAGCAGCTCCGCTCGTCCCACAGATACGCAGTATTTT. It is translated as CASSSARPTDTQYF.

This chain connects TRBV6-1 to TRBJ2-7, with 8 bases matching TRBD1. The CDR3 is 15 amino acids. Unmatched junction bases numbered 9, after V lost 7 bases and J lost 1 base. Germline V gene sequence: CDR1 MNHNS, CDR2 SASEGT. Written as DNA, the CDR3 is TGTGCCAGCACCGAAAGTACAGGGGGATCCTACGAGCAGTACTTC. It specifies CASTESTGGSYEQYF.

Many counts were recorded for this clone. The chain is built from TRBV29-1 and TRBJ1-1; D is ambiguous. Germline V lookup: CDR1 SQVTM, CDR2 ANQGSEA. V lost 3 bases and J lost 0, with 8 bases in between. This CDR3 region has 13 residues. CDR3 sequence reads: CSVEGKMNTEAFF. CDR3 sequence (DNA): TGCAGCGTTGAGGGCAAGATGAACACTGAAGCTTTCTTT. The full variable domain, in which reference TRBV29-1 and TRBJ1-1 provide the parts outside the CDR3, is SAVISQKPSRDICQRGTSLTIQCQVDSQVTMMFWYRQQPGQSLTLIATANQGSEATYESGFVIDKFPISRPNLTFSTLTVSNMSPEDSSIYLCSVEGKMNTEAFFGQGTRLTVV.

In its sample, this clone was seen a few times. In DNA, the CDR3 is TGCGCCAGCAGCTTGACTAGCGGGAGGGCTGGATATACGCAGTATTTT. As protein: CASSLTSGRAGYTQYF. The chain couples TRBV5-1 to TRBJ2-3, with TRBD2 matching over 13 bases. The CDR3 totals 16 residues. Trimming cost V 1 base and J 7 bases; bases outside gene matches: 6. Germline V gene sequence: CDR1 SGHRS, CDR2 YFSETQ.

V is TRBV11-2 and J is TRBJ2-3; D possibly corresponds to TRBD2 (5 bases). V was trimmed by 5 bases and J by 2 bases, leaving 20 bases between them. CDR1 and CDR2 (germline): SGHAT, FQNNGV. CDR3 length: 17 amino acids. The CDR3 bases are TGTGCCAGCAGCATTCAGGCAGTGGGCGGGTTCACAGATACGCAGTATTTT. This encodes CASSIQAVGGFTDTQYF.

This clone was seen many times. The chain combines TRBV20-1 with TRBJ2-1; 12 bases match TRBD2. CDR3 length: 19 residues. Germline CDR1 DFQATT, CDR2 SNEGSKA (reference sequence). J gave up 8 bases and V 1 base, and 18 bases lay outside the gene matches. The chain's CDR3 is CSARGTGPASGRALDEQFF. In DNA, the CDR3 is TGCAGTGCTAGAGGCACCGGGCCGGCTAGCGGGAGGGCCTTGGATGAGCAGTTCTTC.

This clone showed up many times. The genes are TRBV6-5 and TRBJ1-5; D perhaps matches TRBD1 (5 bases). The CDR3 loop spans 17 amino acids. Germline V gene data show CDR1 as MNHEY and CDR2 as SVGAGI. V lost 2 bases to trimming and J lost 0 bases, with 14 bases between them. The chain's CDR3 is CASSYPTTAFSNQPQHF. For the CDR3, the DNA is TGTGCCAGCAGTTACCCCACGACAGCTTTTAGCAATCAGCCCCAGCATTTT.

In this sample, this clone turned up many times. The chain employs TRBV19 and TRBJ2-7; 9 bases agree with TRBD2. The CDR3 runs to 14 residues. Germline V gene lookup returns CDR1 LNHDA and CDR2 SQIVND (reference sequence). V shed 3 bases and J 2 bases; nucleotides not matched to a gene: 2. The CDR3 nucleotides are TGTGCCAGTAGTATTCTAGCGGGACCCTACGAGCAGTACTTC. Residues: CASSILAGPYEQYF. Looking up the rest from reference TRBV19 and TRBJ2-7 gives the full variable domain: DGGITQSPKYLFRKEGQNVTLSCEQNLNHDAMYWYRQDPGQGLRLIYYSQIVNDFQKGDIAEGYSVSREKKESFPLTVTSAQKNPTAFYLCASSILAGPYEQYFGPGTRLTVT.

This clone was seen repeatedly, ten times or more. The V gene is TRBV30, the J gene TRBJ2-1; maybe TRBD2 (7 bases). V dropped 2 bases and J dropped 0 bases, with 11 bases sitting between them. Germline V gene sequence: CDR1 GTSNPN, CDR2 SVGIG (reference sequence). The CDR3 contains 15 residues. This CDR3 reads CAWSLRGLSYNEQFF. CDR3 in DNA: TGTGCCTGGAGTCTGCGGGGGCTCTCCTACAATGAGCAGTTCTTC.

Comment on this clone: Relative to the germline gene, one junction end is altered; a read error may explain this. The chain uses TRBV6-2 or TRBV6-3 and TRBJ1-1; D gene uncertain. CDR1 MNHEY and CDR2 SVGEGT come from the germline V gene. This CDR3 region has 13 residues. CDR3: CASRKLVKTEAFF. As DNA, the CDR3 is TGTGCCAGCAGGAAACTGGTGAAGACTGAAGCTTTCTTT.

This clone was counted at least ten times. Other nucleotide sequences in the sample specify the same CDR3. The J gene is TRBJ2-2, the V gene TRBV2; D not certain. Between the trimmed V and J ends, which lost 5 bases and 1 base, there was a span of 5 bases. CDR3 size: 13 residues. Germline V lookup: CDR1 SNHLY, CDR2 FYNNEI. This chain's CDR3 is CASSRMNTGELFF. The CDR3 DNA sequence: TGTGCCAGCAGTCGAATGAACACCGGGGAGCTGTTTTTT.

This clone was seen many times. This chain uses TRBV6-4 with TRBJ2-3; TRBD2 aligns across 10 bases. Germline V gene lookup returns CDR1 MRHNA and CDR2 SNTAGT. This CDR3 spans 16 amino acids. V dropped 3 bases and J dropped 1; count of bases not matched to a gene: 4. CDR3 protein: CASSETGTSGTDTQYF. CDR3 coding DNA: TGTGCCAGCAGTGAGACAGGGACTAGCGGCACAGATACGCAGTATTTT.

This clone was observed a handful of times. A much larger clone differs from this one at a single base, so this may be a read error. CDR3 in DNA: TGTGCCAGTAGTGTACCACAGGGGAGGGCGACTGAAGCTTTCTTT. It yields the protein CASSVPQGRATEAFF. The J gene is TRBJ1-1, the V gene TRBV19, with 7 nucleotides matching TRBD1. The germline V gene encodes CDR1 LNHDA and CDR2 SQIVND (reference sequence). Trimming at V came to 5 bases and at J to 5 bases, leaving 11 bases not matched to a gene. The CDR3 has 15 amino acids.

This clone occurred many times. Other DNA sequences in this specimen translate into the identical CDR3. V gene TRBV5-8 combines with J gene TRBJ2-3, with 9 bases that match TRBD2. The CDR3 runs 11 residues. Germline values: CDR1 SGHTS, CDR2 YDEGEE. CDR3 nucleotide sequence: TGTGCTACCGCGGGGGGGGATACGCAGTATTTT. This translates into CATAGGDTQYF.

This clone was counted ten times or more. The genes are TRBV25-1 and TRBJ1-6; the match to TRBD1 covers 7 bases. The CDR3 length is 16 residues. The germline V gene has CDR1 MGHDK and CDR2 SYGVNS. V shed 2 bases and J 1 base; nucleotides not matched to a gene: 2. The CDR3 DNA follows: TGTGCCAGCAGTGAACAGGGGGTATCCTATAATTCACCCCTCCACTTT. The encoded protein is CASSEQGVSYNSPLHF.

V gene TRBV11-2 combines with J gene TRBJ2-7; D is unclear. V lost 5 bases, J lost 4 bases, and 9 bases lay in between. The length of the CDR3 is 12 residues. Germline values: CDR1 SGHAT, CDR2 FQNNGV. The CDR3 loop reads CASSMWVYEQYF. The CDR3, as DNA: TGTGCCAGCAGCATGTGGGTTTACGAGCAGTACTTC.

This clone ranks as medium-sized. J is TRBJ2-7 and V is TRBV11-2, with 7 bases lining up with TRBD2. Germline values: CDR1 SGHAT, CDR2 FQNNGV. The V and J ends lost 4 bases and 7 bases, in that order; junction bases with no gene match: 13. This CDR3 is 15 amino acids long. The CDR3 spells CASSYLVTAGSEQYF. The DNA for the CDR3 is TGTGCCAGCAGCTACTTAGTGACAGCGGGAAGTGAGCAGTACTTC.